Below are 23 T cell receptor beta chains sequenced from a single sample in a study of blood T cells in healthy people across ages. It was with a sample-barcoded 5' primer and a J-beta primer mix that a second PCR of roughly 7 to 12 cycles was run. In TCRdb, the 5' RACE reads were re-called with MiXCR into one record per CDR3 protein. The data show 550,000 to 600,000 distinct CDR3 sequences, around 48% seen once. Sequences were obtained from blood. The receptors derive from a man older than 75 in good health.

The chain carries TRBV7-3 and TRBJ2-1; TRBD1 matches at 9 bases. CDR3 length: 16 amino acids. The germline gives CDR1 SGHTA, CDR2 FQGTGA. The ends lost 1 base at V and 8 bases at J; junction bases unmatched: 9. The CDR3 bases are TGTGCCAGCAGCTTAATCTCTGGACAGGGGATCGATGAGCAGTTCTTC. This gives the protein CASSLISGQGIDEQFF. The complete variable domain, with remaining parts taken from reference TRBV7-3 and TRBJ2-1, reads GAGVSQTPSNKVTEKGKYVELRCDPISGHTALYWYRQSLGQGPEFLIYFQGTGAADDSGLPNDRFFAVRPEGSVSTLKIQRTERGDSAVYLCASSLISGQGIDEQFFGPGTRLTVL.

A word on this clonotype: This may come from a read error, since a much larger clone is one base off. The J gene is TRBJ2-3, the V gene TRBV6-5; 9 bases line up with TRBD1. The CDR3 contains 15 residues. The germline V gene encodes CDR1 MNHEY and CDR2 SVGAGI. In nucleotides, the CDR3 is TGTGCCAGCAGGAGCCGGGACAGGGCGACAGAGACGCAGTATTTT. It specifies CASRSRDRATETQYF.

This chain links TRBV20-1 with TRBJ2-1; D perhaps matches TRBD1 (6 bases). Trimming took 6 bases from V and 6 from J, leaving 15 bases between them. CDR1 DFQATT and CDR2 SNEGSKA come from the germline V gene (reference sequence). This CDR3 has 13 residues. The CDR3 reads CSAPWDILNEQFF. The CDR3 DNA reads TGCAGTGCCCCTTGGGACATCCTCAATGAGCAGTTCTTC.

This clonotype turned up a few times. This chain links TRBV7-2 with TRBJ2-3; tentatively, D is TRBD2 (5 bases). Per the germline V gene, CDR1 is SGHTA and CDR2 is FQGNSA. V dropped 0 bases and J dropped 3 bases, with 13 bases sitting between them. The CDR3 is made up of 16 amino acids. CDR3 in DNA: TGTGCCAGCAGCTTAGCCCACCTACGAGGGACAGATACGCAGTATTTT. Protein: CASSLAHLRGTDTQYF.

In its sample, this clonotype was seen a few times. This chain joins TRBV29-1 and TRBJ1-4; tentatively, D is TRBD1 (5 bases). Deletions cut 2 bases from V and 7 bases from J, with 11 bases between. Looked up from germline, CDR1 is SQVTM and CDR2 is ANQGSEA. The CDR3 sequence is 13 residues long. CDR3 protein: CSVELWGLEKLFF. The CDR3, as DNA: TGCAGCGTTGAATTGTGGGGCCTTGAAAAACTGTTTTTT.

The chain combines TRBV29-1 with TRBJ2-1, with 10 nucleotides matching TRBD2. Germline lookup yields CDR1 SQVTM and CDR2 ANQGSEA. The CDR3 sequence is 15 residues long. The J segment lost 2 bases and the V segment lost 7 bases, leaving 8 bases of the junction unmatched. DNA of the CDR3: TGCAGCGCCGCGGGACTAGCGACAACCTACAATGAGCAGTTCTTC. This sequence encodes CSAAGLATTYNEQFF.

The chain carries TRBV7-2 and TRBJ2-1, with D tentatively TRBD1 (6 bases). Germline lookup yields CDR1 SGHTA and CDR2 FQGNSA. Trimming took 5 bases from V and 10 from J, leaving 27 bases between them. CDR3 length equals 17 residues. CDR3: CASSRASTGTHPYEQFF. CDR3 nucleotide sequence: TGTGCCAGCAGCCGAGCCAGCACCGGGACACATCCCTACGAGCAGTTCTTC.

The CDR3 coding sequence is TGTGCCATCAGTGAGTCGGGTTTCCGGGGCTATAATGAGCAGTTCTTC. As protein: CAISESGFRGYNEQFF. The chain combines TRBV10-3 with TRBJ2-1, with D perhaps being TRBD1 or TRBD2 (5 bases each). Germline CDR1 is ENHRY and CDR2 is SYGVKD. The CDR3 is 16 amino acids. V dropped 0 bases and J dropped 7 bases, with 16 bases sitting between them.

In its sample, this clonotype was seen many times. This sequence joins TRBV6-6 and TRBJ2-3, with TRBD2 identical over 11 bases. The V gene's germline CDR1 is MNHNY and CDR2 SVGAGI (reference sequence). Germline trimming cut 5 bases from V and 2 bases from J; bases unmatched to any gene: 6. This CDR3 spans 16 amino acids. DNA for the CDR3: TGTGCCAGCAGTCTAGATAGCGGGGGGGCCACAGATACGCAGTATTTT. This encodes CASSLDSGGATDTQYF.

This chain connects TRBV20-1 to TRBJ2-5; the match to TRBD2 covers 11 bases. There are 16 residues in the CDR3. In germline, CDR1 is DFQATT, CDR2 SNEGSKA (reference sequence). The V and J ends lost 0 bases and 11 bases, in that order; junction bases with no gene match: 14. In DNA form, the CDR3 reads TGCAGTGCTAGAGATCCTAGCGGGAGGACCTACAATGAGCAGTACTTC. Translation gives CSARDPSGRTYNEQYF.

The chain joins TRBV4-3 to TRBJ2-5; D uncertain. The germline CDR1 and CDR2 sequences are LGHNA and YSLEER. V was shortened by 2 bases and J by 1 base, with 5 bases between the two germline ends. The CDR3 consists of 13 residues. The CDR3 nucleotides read TGCGCCAGCAGCCAACCGGGCCAAGAGACCCAGTACTTC. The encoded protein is CASSQPGQETQYF.

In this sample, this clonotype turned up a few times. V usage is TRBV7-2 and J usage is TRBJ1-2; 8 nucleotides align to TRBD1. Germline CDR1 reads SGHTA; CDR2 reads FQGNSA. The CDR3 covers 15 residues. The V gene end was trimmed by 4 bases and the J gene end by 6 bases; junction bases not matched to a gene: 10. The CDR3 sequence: CASSSFDQGANGYTF. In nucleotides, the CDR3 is TGTGCCAGCAGCTCCTTTGATCAGGGGGCTAATGGCTACACCTTC.

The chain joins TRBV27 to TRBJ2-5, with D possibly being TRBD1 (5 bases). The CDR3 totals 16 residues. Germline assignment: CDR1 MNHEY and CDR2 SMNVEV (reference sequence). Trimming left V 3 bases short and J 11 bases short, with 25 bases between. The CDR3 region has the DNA TGTGCCAGCAGTTTCCTACGTGTGGGTATGCAGGGTGAGCAGTACTTC. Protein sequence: CASSFLRVGMQGEQYF.

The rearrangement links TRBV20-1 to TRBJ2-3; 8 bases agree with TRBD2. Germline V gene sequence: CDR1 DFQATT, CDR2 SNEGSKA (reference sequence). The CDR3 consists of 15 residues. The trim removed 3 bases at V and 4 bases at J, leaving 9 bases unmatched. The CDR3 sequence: CSASGVAGFADTQYF. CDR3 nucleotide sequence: TGCAGTGCTAGTGGGGTAGCGGGATTTGCAGATACGCAGTATTTT.

The CDR3 DNA reads as TGCGCCAGCAGCTTGGGGAGTCCCAACATAGATACGCAGTATTTT. This sequence encodes CASSLGSPNIDTQYF. This rearrangement joins TRBV5-1 to TRBJ2-3; D is uncertain. The CDR3 is 15 residues long. Trimming took 0 bases from V and 5 from J, leaving 13 bases between them. Germline CDR1 and CDR2: SGHRS and YFSETQ.

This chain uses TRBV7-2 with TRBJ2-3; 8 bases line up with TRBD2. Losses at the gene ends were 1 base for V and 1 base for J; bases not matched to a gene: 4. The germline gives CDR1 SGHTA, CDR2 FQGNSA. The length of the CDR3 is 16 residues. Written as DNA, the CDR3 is TGTGCCAGCAGCTTAGGGACTAGCTTGCGCACAGATACGCAGTATTTT. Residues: CASSLGTSLRTDTQYF.

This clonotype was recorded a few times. The CDR3 loop is CASSLGGGDNEQFF. The CDR3 DNA reads TGTGCCAGCAGCTTAGGAGGGGGGGACAATGAGCAGTTCTTC. The chain is built from TRBV7-9 and TRBJ2-1; perhaps TRBD2 as D (7 bases). Trimming shortened V by 1 base and J by 5 bases, and 9 bases separated the two germline ends. Germline CDR1 SEHNR, CDR2 FQNEAQ (reference sequence). The CDR3 consists of 14 residues.

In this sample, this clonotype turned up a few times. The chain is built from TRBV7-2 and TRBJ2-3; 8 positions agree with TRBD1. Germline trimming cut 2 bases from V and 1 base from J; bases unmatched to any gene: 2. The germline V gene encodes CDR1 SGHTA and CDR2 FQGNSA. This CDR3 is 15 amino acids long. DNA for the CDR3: TGTGCCAGCAGCTTAATGGGACAGGGCACAGATACGCAGTATTTT. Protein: CASSLMGQGTDTQYF.

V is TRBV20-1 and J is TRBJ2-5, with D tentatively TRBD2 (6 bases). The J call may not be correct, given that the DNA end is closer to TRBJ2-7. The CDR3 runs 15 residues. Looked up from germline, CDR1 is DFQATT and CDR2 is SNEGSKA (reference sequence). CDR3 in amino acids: CSARVSRGSWDEQYF. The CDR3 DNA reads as TGCAGTGCTAGAGTTTCCCGGGGGTCTTGGGACGAGCAGTACTTC.

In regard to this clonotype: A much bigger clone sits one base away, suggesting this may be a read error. The CDR3 nucleotides are TGTGCCAGCTCCGCGACCGCTTCCCAGGGTTTGGATCAGCCCCAGCATTTT. Encoded protein: CASSATASQGLDQPQHF. The V call is TRBV6-6, the J call TRBJ1-5, with D perhaps TRBD1 (5 bases). Per the germline V gene, CDR1 is MNHNY and CDR2 is SVGAGI (reference sequence). The CDR3 covers 17 residues. V lost 8 bases and J 5 bases, leaving 25 bases between the germline ends.

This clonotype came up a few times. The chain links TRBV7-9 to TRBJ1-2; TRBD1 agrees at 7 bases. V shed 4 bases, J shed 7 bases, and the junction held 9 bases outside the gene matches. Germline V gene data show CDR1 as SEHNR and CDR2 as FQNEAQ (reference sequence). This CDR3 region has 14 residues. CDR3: CASSSQDRSIGYTF. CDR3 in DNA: TGTGCCAGCAGCTCGCAGGACAGGAGTATTGGCTACACCTTC.

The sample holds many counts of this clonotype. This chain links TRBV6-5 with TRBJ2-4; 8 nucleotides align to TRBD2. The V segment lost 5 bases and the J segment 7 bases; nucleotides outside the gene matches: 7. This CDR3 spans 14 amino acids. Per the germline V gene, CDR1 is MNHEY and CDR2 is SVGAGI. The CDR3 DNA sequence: TGTGCCAGCAGTAGCGGACTAGCACAGAACATTCAGTACTTC. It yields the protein CASSSGLAQNIQYF.

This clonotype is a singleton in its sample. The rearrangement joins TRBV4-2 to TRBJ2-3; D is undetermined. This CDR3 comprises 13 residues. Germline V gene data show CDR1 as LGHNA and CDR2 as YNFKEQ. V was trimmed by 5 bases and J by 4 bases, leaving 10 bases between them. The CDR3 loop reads CASSRVVADTQYF. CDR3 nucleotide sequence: TGTGCCAGCAGCAGGGTGGTCGCAGATACGCAGTATTTT.